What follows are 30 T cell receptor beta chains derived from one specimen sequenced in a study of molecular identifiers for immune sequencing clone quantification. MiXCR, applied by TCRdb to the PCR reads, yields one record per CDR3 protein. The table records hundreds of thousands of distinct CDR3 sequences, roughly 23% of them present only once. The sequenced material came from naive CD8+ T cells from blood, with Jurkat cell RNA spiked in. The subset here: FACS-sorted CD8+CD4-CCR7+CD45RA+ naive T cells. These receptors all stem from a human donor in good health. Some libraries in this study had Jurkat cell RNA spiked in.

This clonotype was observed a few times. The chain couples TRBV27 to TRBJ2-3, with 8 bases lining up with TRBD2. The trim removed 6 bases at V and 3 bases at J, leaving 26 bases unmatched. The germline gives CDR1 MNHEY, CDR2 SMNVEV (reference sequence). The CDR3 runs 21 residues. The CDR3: CASSTHRLGGSGEVRTDTQYF. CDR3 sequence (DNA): TGTGCCAGCAGCACCCACCGCCTGGGAGGTAGCGGGGAGGTTAGAACAGATACGCAGTATTTT.

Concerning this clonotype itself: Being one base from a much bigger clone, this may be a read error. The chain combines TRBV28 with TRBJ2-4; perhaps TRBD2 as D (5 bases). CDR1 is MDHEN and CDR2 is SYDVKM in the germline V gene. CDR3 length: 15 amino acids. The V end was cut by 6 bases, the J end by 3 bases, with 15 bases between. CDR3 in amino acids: CASRFRGLDKNIQYF. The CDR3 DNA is TGTGCCAGCAGATTTCGGGGTTTGGACAAAAACATTCAGTACTTC. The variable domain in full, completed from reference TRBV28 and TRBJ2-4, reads DVKVTQSSRYLVKRTGEKVFLECVQDMDHENMFWYRQDPGLGLRLIYFSYDVKMKEKGDIPEGYSVSREKKERFSLILESASTNQTSMYLCASRFRGLDKNIQYFGAGTRLSVL.

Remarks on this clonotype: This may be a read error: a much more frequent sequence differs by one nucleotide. The CDR3 nucleotides read TGTGCCAGCAGTTTTCGAGGAGGAACCACTGAAGCTTTCTTT. Its translation: CASSFRGGTTEAFF. This chain connects TRBV28 to TRBJ1-1; D ambiguous. Trimming cost V 3 bases and J 4 bases, with 12 bases left between them. This CDR3 is built from 14 residues. The germline V gene encodes CDR1 MDHEN and CDR2 SYDVKM. The full variable domain, completed using reference TRBV28 and TRBJ1-1, is DVKVTQSSRYLVKRTGEKVFLECVQDMDHENMFWYRQDPGLGLRLIYFSYDVKMKEKGDIPEGYSVSREKKERFSLILESASTNQTSMYLCASSFRGGTTEAFFGQGTRLTVV.

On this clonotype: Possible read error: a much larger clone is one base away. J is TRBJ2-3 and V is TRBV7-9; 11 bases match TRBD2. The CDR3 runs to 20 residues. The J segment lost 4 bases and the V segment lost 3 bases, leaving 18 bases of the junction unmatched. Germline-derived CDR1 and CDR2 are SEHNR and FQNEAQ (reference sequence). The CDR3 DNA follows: TGTGCCAGCAGCTTGACGATAGCGGGAGGGGATCTAATGGAGGCAGATACGCAGTATTTT. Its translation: CASSLTIAGGDLMEADTQYF.

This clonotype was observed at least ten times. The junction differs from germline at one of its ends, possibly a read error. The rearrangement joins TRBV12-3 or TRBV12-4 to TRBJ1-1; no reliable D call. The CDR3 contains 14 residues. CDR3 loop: CASSPRDKNTEAFF. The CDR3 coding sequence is TGCGCCAGCAGCCCACGCGACAAGAACACTGAAGCTTTCTTT.

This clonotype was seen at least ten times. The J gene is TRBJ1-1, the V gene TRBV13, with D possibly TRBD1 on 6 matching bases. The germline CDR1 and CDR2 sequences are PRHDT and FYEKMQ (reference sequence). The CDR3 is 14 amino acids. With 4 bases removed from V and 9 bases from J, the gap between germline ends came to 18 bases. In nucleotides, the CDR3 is TGTGCCAGCAGCTGGAGCGACAGGTCTGATAAAGCTTTCTTT. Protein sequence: CASSWSDRSDKAFF.

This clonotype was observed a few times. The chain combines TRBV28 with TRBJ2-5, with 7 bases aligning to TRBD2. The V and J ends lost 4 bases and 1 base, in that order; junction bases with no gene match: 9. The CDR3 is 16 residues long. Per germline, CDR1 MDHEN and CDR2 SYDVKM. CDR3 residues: CASSWRETQPQETQYF. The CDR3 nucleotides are TGTGCCAGCAGTTGGCGGGAGACCCAACCCCAAGAGACCCAGTACTTC.

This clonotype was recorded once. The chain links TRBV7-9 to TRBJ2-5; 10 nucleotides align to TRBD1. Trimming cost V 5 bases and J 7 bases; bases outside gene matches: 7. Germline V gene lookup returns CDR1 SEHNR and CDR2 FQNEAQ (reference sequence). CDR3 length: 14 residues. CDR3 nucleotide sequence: TGTGCCAGCAGCGCCGGGACAGGGGTTCGGACCCAGTACTTC. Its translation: CASSAGTGVRTQYF.

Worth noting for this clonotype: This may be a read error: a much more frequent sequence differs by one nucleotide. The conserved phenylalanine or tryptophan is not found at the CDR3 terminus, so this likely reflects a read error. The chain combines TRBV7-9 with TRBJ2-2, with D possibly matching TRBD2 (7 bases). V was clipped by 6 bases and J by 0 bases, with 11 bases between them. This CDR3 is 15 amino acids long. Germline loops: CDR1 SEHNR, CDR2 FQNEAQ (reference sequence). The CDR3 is CASRERDTNTGELFL. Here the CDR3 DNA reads TGTGCCAGCAGAGAGCGGGACACGAACACCGGGGAGCTGTTTCTT.

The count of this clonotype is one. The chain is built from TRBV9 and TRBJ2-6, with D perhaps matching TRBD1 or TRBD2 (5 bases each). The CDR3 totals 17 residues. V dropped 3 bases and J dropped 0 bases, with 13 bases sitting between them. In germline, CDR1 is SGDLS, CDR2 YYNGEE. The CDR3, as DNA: TGTGCCAGCAGCGGCCGGGGCGCTAACTCTGGGGCCAACGTCCTGACTTTC. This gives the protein CASSGRGANSGANVLTF.

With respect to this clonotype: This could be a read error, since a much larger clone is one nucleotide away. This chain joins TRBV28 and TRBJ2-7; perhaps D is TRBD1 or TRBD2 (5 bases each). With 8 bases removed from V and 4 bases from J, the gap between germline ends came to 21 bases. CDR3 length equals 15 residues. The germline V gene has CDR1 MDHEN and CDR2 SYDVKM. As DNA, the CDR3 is TGTGCCAGCTCCCTGTCCCCCGGGACGTGTTACGAGCAGTACTTC. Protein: CASSLSPGTCYEQYF.

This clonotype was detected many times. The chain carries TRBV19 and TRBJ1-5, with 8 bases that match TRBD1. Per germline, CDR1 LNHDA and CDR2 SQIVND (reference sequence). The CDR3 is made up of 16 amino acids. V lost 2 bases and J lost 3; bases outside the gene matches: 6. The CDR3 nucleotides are TGTGCCAGTAGTATAACGACAGGGGTCGCCAATCAGCCCCAGCATTTT. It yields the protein CASSITTGVANQPQHF.

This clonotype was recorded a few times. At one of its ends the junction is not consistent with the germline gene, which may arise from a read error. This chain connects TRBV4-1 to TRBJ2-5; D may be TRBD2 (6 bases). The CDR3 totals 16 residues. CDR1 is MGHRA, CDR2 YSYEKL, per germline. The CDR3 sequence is CASSHPAGTLGETQHF. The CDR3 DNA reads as TGCGCCAGCAGCCACCCGGCCGGGACTCTAGGAGAGACCCAGCACTTC.

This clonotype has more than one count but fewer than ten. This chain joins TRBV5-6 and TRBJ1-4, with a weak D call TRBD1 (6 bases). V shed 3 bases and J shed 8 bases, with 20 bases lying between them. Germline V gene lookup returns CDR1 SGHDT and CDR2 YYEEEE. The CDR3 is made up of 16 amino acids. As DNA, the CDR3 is TGTGCCAGCAGCTGGACCACTTTCTCCGGGACAGAAAAACTGTTTTTT. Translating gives CASSWTTFSGTEKLFF.

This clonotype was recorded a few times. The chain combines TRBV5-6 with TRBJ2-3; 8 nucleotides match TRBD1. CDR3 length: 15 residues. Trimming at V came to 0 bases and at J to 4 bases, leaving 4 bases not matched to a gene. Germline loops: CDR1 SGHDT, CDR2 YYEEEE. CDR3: CASSLVPGGADTQYF. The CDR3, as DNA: TGTGCCAGCAGCTTGGTGCCAGGGGGCGCAGATACGCAGTATTTT.

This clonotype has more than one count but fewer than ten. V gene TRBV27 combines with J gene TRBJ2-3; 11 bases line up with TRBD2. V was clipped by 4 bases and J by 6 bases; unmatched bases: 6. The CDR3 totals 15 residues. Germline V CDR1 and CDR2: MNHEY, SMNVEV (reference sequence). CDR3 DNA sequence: TGTGCCAGCAGTTATAGCGGGAGGGCAGGGGATACGCAGTATTTT. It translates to CASSYSGRAGDTQYF.

The CDR3 loop is CASREGTSGSLFTEQYF. In DNA form, the CDR3 reads TGTGCCAGCAGAGAGGGGACTAGCGGGAGCCTGTTCACCGAGCAGTACTTC. The chain links TRBV7-2 to TRBJ2-7; the match to TRBD2 covers 14 bases. The germline gives CDR1 SGHTA, CDR2 FQGNSA. With 6 bases clipped from V and 6 bases from J, the junction kept 13 bases outside the gene matches. This CDR3 is 17 amino acids long.

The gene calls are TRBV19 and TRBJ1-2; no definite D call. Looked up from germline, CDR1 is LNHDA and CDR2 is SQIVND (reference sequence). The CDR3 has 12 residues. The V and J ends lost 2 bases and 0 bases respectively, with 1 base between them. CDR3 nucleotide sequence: TGTGCCAGTAGTATAACTAACTATGGCTACACCTTC. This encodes CASSITNYGYTF.

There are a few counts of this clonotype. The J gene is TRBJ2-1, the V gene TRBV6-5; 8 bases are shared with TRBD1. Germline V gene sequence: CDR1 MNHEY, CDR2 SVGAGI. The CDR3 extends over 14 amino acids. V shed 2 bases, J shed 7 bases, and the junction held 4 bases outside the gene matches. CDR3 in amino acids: CASSYDRGGNEQFF. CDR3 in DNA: TGTGCCAGCAGTTACGACAGGGGTGGAAATGAGCAGTTCTTC.

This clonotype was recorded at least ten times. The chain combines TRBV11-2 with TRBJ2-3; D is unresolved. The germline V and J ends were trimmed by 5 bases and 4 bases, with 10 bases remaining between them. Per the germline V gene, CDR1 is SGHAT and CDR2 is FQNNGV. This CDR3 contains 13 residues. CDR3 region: CASSEIRSDTQYF. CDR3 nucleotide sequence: TGTGCCAGCAGCGAGATTCGGTCAGATACGCAGTATTTT. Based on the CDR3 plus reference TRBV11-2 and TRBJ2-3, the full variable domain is EAGVAQSPRYKIIEKRQSVAFWCNPISGHATLYWYQQILGQGPKLLIQFQNNGVVDDSQLPKDRFSAERLKGVDSTLKIQPAKLEDSAVYLCASSEIRSDTQYFGPGTRLTVL.

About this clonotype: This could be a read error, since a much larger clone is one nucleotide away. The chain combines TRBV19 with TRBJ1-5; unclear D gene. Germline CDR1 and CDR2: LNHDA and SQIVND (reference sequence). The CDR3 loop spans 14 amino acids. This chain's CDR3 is CDSSPWALEGPQHF. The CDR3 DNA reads TGTGACAGTAGTCCGTGGGCTCTCGAAGGGCCCCAGCATTTT.

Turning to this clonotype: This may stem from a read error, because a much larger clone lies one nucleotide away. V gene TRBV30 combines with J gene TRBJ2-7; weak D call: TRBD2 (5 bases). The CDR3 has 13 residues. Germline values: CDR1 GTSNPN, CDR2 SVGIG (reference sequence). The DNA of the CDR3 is TGTGCCCGGAGTGCCGATAGCGTCTACGAGCAGTACTTC. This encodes CARSADSVYEQYF. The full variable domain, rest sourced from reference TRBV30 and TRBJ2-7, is SQTIHQWPATLVQPVGSPLSLECTVEGTSNPNLYWYRQAAGRGLQLLFYSVGIGQISSEVPQNLSASRPQDRQFILSSKKLLLSDSGFYLCARSADSVYEQYFGPGTRLTVT.

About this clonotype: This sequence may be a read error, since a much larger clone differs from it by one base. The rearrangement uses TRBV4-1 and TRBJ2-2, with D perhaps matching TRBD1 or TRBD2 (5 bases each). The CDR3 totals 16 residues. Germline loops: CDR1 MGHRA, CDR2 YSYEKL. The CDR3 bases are TGCGCCAGCAGCCTTCGGGACGACCCGGTGACCGGGGAGCAGTTTTTT. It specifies CASSLRDDPVTGEQFF.

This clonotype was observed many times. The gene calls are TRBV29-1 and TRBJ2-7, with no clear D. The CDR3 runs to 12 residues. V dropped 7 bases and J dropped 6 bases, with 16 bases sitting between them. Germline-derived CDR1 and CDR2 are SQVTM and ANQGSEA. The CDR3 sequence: CSAAGEIGEQYF. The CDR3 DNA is TGCAGCGCCGCTGGGGAAATCGGCGAGCAGTACTTC.

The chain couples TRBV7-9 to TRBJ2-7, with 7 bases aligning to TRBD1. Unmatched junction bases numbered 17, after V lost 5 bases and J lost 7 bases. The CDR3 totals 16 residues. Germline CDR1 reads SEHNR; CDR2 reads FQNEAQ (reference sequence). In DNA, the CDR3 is TGTGCCAGCAGCGTACCGACCGGGACAGAATCGCTTGAGCAGTACTTC. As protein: CASSVPTGTESLEQYF. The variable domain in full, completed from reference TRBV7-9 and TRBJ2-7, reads DTGVSQNPRHKITKRGQNVTFRCDPISEHNRLYWYRQTLGQGPEFLTYFQNEAQLEKSRLLSDRFSAERPKGSFSTLEIQRTEQGDSAMYLCASSVPTGTESLEQYFGPGTRLTVT.

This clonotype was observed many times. The CDR3 coding sequence is TGCAGTGCTAGAGATCTTAGCGGACAGGGGGCGGAATTCCCAGATACGCAGTATTTT. Its protein product is CSARDLSGQGAEFPDTQYF. The chain is built from TRBV20-1 and TRBJ2-3; 11 bases match TRBD1. CDR1 and CDR2 (germline): DFQATT, SNEGSKA (reference sequence). V dropped 0 bases and J dropped 4; count of bases not matched to a gene: 15. The length of the CDR3 is 19 residues.

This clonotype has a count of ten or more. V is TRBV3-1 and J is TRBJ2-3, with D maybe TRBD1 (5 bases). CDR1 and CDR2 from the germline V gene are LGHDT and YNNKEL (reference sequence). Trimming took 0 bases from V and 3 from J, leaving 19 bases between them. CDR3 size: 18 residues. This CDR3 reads CASSQDWLTGDLTDTQYF. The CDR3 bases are TGTGCCAGCAGCCAAGATTGGCTCACAGGTGACTTGACAGATACGCAGTATTTT.

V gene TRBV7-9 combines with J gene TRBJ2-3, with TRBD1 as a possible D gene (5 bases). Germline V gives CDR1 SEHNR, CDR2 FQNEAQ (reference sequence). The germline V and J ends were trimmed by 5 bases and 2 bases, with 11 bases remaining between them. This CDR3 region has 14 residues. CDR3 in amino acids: CASSPDRTTDTQYF. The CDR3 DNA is TGTGCCAGCAGCCCAGACAGAACCACAGATACGCAGTATTTT.

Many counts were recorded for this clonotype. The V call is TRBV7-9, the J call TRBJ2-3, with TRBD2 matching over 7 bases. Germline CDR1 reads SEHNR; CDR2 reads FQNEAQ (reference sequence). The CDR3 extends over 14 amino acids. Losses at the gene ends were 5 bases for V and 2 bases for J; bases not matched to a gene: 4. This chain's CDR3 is CASSQSGVTDTQYF. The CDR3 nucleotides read TGTGCCAGCAGCCAGAGCGGGGTCACAGATACGCAGTATTTT.

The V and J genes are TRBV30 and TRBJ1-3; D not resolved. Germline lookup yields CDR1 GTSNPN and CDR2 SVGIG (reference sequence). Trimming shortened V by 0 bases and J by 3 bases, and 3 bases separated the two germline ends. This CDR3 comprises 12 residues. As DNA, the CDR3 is TGTGCCTGGAGTGTACATGGAAACACCATATATTTT. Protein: CAWSVHGNTIYF.